A selection of T cell receptor beta chains follows, all from one sample in a study of blood T cell repertoires in COVID-19. This table comes from immunoSEQ multiplex PCR, and its TCRdb copy is limited to in-frame clones, with some not included. The repertoire consists of about 190,000 clones, with about 89% occurring once and the leading ten covering 6.7%. The sequenced sample consisted of peripheral blood. These receptors originate from a man aged 35 to 55 with acute or convalescent COVID-19. Both conserved end residues are part of each CDR3. D genes are given only for firm matches. Size is stated for part of the rows, as once, few or many counts, or as a class when the clone is expanded.

size	V	J	D	CDR3	DNA
.	TRBV7-9	TRBJ1-2	.	CASSLESTGYGYTF	TGTGCCAGCAGCTTAGAGTCCACAGGCTATGGCTACACCTTC
.	TRBV6-2/TRBV6-3	TRBJ1-2	TRBD1	CASSLDRAGYTF	TGTGCCAGCAGCTTGGACAGGGCGGGCTACACCTTC
.	TRBV14	TRBJ1-1	.	CASSQDRGRINTEAFF	TGTGCCAGCAGCCAAGATAGGGGCAGAATAAACACTGAAGCTTTCTTT
.	TRBV29-1	TRBJ2-3	TRBD1	CSVGQGGTDTQYF	TGCAGCGTGGGACAGGGTGGAACAGATACGCAGTATTTT
.	TRBV5-1	TRBJ1-5	.	CASSLGPDNGREPQHF	TGCGCCAGCAGCTTGGGTCCGGACAACGGTAGGGAGCCCCAGCATTTT
.	TRBV12-3/TRBV12-4	TRBJ2-1	.	CASSPRLYNEQFF	TGTGCCAGCAGCCCGAGACTATACAATGAGCAGTTCTTC
once	TRBV6-5	TRBJ2-7	TRBD2	CASRGLGLAYEQYF	TGTGCCAGCAGAGGGCTGGGACTAGCTTACGAGCAGTACTTC
.	TRBV6-5	TRBJ2-1	TRBD2	CASSSELLAGFEQFF	TGTGCCAGCAGTTCGGAATTACTAGCGGGGTTTGAGCAGTTCTTC
.	TRBV11-2	TRBJ2-3	.	CASNEGTRMGTDTQYF	TGTGCCAGCAATGAGGGTACCAGGATGGGCACAGATACGCAGTATTTT
.	TRBV19	TRBJ1-5	.	CASSPRTYSNQPQHF	TGTGCCAGTAGCCCCAGGACTTATAGCAATCAGCCCCAGCATTTT
.	TRBV5-4	TRBJ2-5	.	CASSLDQGGETQYF	TGTGCCAGCAGCCTGGACCAGGGGGGAGAGACCCAGTACTTC
.	TRBV18	TRBJ2-5	TRBD1	CASSPTGTETQYF	TGTGCCAGCTCACCGACAGGGACAGAGACCCAGTACTTC
.	TRBV10-3	TRBJ2-7	.	CAISDLGGAYEQYF	TGTGCCATCAGTGATCTAGGGGGTGCCTACGAGCAGTACTTC
.	TRBV6-2/TRBV6-3	TRBJ2-5	TRBD1	CASSVEFPRTGGKETQYF	TGTGCCAGCAGTGTTGAATTCCCAAGGACAGGGGGTAAAGAGACCCAGTACTTC
few	TRBV7-9	TRBJ1-6	.	CASSLASPNSPLHF	TGTGCCAGCAGCTTAGCGTCCCCAAATTCACCCCTCCACTTT